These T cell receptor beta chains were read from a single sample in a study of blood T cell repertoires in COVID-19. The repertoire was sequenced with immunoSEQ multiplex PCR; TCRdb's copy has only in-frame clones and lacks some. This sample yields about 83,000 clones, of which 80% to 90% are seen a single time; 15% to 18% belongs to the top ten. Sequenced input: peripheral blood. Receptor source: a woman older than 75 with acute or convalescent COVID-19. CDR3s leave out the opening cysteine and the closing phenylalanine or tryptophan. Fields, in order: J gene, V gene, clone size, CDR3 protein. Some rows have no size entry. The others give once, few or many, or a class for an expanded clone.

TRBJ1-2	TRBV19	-	ATFPGGQGYGYT
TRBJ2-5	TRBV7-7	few	ASSLNFQETQY
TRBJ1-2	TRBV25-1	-	ASSEFGGNYGYT
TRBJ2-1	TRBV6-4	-	ASSDSKGQAYNEQF
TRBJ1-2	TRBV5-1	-	ASSLGTGAGGYT
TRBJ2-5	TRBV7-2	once	ASSRGGTPQETQY
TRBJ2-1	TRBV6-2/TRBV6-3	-	ASSYGLAGGAPDEQF
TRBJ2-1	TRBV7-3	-	ASSPRGAYEQF
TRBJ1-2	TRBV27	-	ASRFGQSIYGYT
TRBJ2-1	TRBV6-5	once	ASNSGGAGEQF
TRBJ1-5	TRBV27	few	ASSLQGLSNQPQH
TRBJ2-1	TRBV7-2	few	ASSLAGTGNEQF
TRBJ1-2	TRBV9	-	ASSVEDRANYGYT
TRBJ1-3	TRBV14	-	ASSQDLRGNTIY